This entry lists 5 T cell receptor beta chains sequenced from one sample in a study of spatial heterogeneity in lung cancer. TCRdb reanalysed the 5' RACE reads using MiXCR and keeps one entry per CDR3 protein. The sample has about 82,000 distinct CDR3 sequences, around 12% seen once. The time point here: sample taken at primary tumor resection. Unsorted whole RNA samples from tumor, nontumor lung or frozen PBMC were sequenced. Sequenced material: PBMCs, taken at surgery. These receptors all stem from a male donor with early-stage non-small cell lung cancer.

This clonotype was counted between two and nine times. The chain has TRBV5-1 and TRBJ2-6, with D unresolved. This CDR3 comprises 16 residues. V was clipped by 3 bases and J by 2 bases, with 12 bases between them. The germline CDR1 and CDR2 sequences are SGHRS and YFSETQ. CDR3 residues: CASSSASRPGANVLTF. The CDR3, as DNA: TGCGCCAGCAGCTCGGCCTCCAGGCCTGGGGCCAACGTCCTGACTTTC.

V gene TRBV12-3 or TRBV12-4 combines with J gene TRBJ2-1; D possibly corresponds to TRBD1 (5 bases). V was cut by 5 bases and J by 2 bases, with 16 bases left in between. The CDR3 covers 16 residues. CDR3: CASSPQVNYPYNEQFF. The DNA of the CDR3 is TGTGCCAGCAGTCCACAGGTTAATTATCCCTACAATGAGCAGTTCTTC.

This clonotype was picked up a small number of times. V usage is TRBV19 and J usage is TRBJ1-2; D is uncertain. CDR3 size: 11 residues. Germline V gene lookup returns CDR1 LNHDA and CDR2 SQIVND (reference sequence). Trimming removed 6 bases from V and 2 bases from J, with 4 bases in between. In nucleotides, the CDR3 is TGTGCCAGTAGCGGAAACTATGGCTACACCTTC. Its translation is CASSGNYGYTF.

This clonotype was detected a few times. This chain connects TRBV2 to TRBJ2-5, with 7 bases aligning to TRBD1. V lost 5 bases, J lost 5 bases, and 5 bases stayed unmatched. Looked up from germline, CDR1 is SNHLY and CDR2 is FYNNEI. The CDR3 totals 13 residues. The CDR3 sequence: CASSNRGTETQYF. The CDR3 DNA sequence: TGTGCCAGCAGTAACAGGGGAACGGAGACCCAGTACTTC.

The V gene is TRBV2, the J gene TRBJ1-4; D remains ambiguous. CDR1 is SNHLY and CDR2 is FYNNEI in the germline V gene. Trimming pared 5 bases from V and 7 bases from J, leaving 8 bases between. The length of the CDR3 is 12 residues. The CDR3 spells CASSLLGEKLFF. The CDR3 DNA reads as TGTGCCAGCAGTCTCCTGGGTGAAAAACTGTTTTTT.